The entry below gives a single TCR beta chain sequence along with its context. This specimen comes from a study of CD8+ T cells in alopecia areata. CDR3 length equals 14 residues. Germline-derived CDR1 and CDR2 are MNHEY and SVGAGI. V was trimmed by 2 bases and J by 5 bases, leaving 11 bases between them. Extracted RNA was reverse transcribed into cDNA, the sequencing template. Here immunoSEQ multiplex PCR was the method, and the copy in TCRdb shows in-frame clones only, minus some. Of fewer than 150,000 clones listed, around three fifths are singletons. The sequences come from CD4+ T cells sorted from blood, collected at week 0. The receptor was derived from a human donor with alopecia areata. This chain connects TRBV6-5 to TRBJ2-3, with D perhaps TRBD2 (6 bases). CDR3 nucleotide sequence: TGTGCCAGCAGTTACGCCTCGGGGGTAGATACGCAGTATTTT. Its translation is CASSYASGVDTQYF.